This TCR beta chain appears in the sequencing data of a study of T cells expressing NK-cell markers. Germline V lookup: CDR1 MNHNS, CDR2 SASEGT. This CDR3 has 17 amino acids. TCRdb reanalyzed the 5' RACE reads and collapses them to one entry per CDR3 protein, without DNA. Its table lists a few hundred thousand distinct CDR3 sequences. The sequence was obtained from a man between 18 and 69 years old in good health. Sequenced input: blood T cells: a sorted CD56 or NKG2C T cell subset, CD4+ or CD8+ T cells, or bulk PBMC T cells (not recorded which). The chain combines TRBV6-1 with TRBJ2-1; the D gene TCRdb calls, TRBD1, cannot be checked with no DNA. The chain's CDR3 is CASSGTGQGISYNEQFF.